These 4 T cell receptor beta chains came from one sample sequenced in a study of blood T cells in healthy people across ages. The authors ran a second PCR of roughly 6 to 12 cycles using a sample-barcoded 5' primer and a J-beta primer mix. TCRdb recomputed calls from the 5' RACE reads with MiXCR, one row per CDR3 protein. Of roughly 1.6 million distinct CDR3 sequences in the sample, 34% are singletons; the top ten hold 11%. The material sequenced was blood. The receptors originated from a woman in her twenties or thirties in good health.

This clonotype was detected only a few times. The CDR3 DNA reads as TGCAGCGCACCAAACCTCCACTTT. Translated, it gives CSAPNLHF. This chain joins TRBV29-1 and TRBJ1-6; unclear D gene. Between the trimmed V and J ends, which lost 7 bases and 15 bases, there was a span of 7 bases. The germline gives CDR1 SQVTM, CDR2 ANQGSEA. This CDR3 spans 8 amino acids. Drawing the rest from reference TRBV29-1 and TRBJ1-6, the complete variable domain is SAVISQKPSRDICQRGTSLTIQCQVDSQVTMMFWYRQQPGQSLTLIATANQGSEATYESGFVIDKFPISRPNLTFSTLTVSNMSPEDSSIYLCSAPNLHFGNGTRLTVT.

This clonotype appeared a few times. This chain links TRBV3-1 with TRBJ2-3; 9 bases are shared with TRBD1. Germline trimming cut 3 bases from V and 9 bases from J; bases unmatched to any gene: 1. CDR3 length equals 12 residues. CDR1 is LGHDT and CDR2 is YNNKEL in the germline V gene (reference sequence). The CDR3 reads CASSHGTGTQYF. CDR3 coding DNA: TGTGCCAGCAGCCACGGGACAGGGACGCAGTATTTT.

This chain links TRBV5-1 with TRBJ1-2; 11 bases agree with TRBD1. V lost 4 bases, J lost 6 bases, and 5 bases stayed unmatched. The CDR3 is 14 amino acids. Germline V lookup: CDR1 SGHRS, CDR2 YFSETQ. CDR3 sequence reads: CASSPGQGANGYTF. The CDR3 nucleotides read TGCGCCAGCAGCCCCGGACAGGGGGCAAATGGCTACACCTTC.

This clonotype was counted only a few times. V and J are TRBV20-1 and TRBJ2-7; 10 nucleotides align to TRBD1. CDR3 length: 14 amino acids. The germline CDR1 and CDR2 sequences are DFQATT and SNEGSKA (reference sequence). V was clipped by 5 bases and J by 3 bases; unmatched bases: 7. The CDR3 sequence is CSAEDRDRGYEQYF. The CDR3 coding sequence is TGCAGTGCTGAGGACCGGGACAGGGGCTACGAGCAGTACTTC.